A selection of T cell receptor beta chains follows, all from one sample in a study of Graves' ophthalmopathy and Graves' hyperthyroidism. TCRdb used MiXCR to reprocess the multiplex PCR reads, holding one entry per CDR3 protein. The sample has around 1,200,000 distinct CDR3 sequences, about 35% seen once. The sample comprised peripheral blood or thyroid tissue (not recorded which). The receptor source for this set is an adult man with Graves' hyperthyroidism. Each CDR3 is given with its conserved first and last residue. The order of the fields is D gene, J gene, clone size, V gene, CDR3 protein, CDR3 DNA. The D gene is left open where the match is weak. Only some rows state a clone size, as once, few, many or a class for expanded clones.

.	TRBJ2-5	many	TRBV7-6	CASSSLQETQYF	TGTGCCAGCAGCTCCTTACAAGAGACCCAGTACTTC
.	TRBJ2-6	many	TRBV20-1	CSANQDIRSGANVLTF	TGCAGTGCTAACCAGGACATCCGCTCTGGGGCCAACGTCCTGACTTTC
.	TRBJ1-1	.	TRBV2	CASKQEDTEAFF	TGTGCCAGCAAGCAGGAGGACACTGAAGCTTTCTTT
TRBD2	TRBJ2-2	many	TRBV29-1	CSVAGGDTGELFF	TGCAGCGTTGCTGGGGGGGACACCGGGGAGCTGTTTTTT
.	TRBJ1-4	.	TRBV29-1	CSVSGTLDTEKLFF	TGCAGCGTCTCCGGGACACTGGACACTGAAAAACTGTTTTTT
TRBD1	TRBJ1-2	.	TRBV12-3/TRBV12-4	CASSPPGGPQTHGYTF	TGTGCCAGCAGTCCCCCAGGGGGCCCCCAAACCCATGGCTACACCTTC
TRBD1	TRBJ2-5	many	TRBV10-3	CAIRDTGTGGETQYF	TGTGCCATCAGAGACACCGGGACAGGGGGGGAGACCCAGTACTTC
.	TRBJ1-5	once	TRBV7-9	CASSLLAYEHF	TGTGCCAGCAGCTTATTAGCCTACGAGCATTTT
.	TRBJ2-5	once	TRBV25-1	CASSGYIGQFLQETQYF	TGTGCCAGCAGTGGATATATCGGACAGTTCCTCCAAGAGACCCAGTACTTC
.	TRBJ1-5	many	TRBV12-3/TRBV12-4	CASSLAGAVQPQHF	TGTGCCAGCAGTTTGGCGGGGGCAGTTCAGCCCCAGCATTTT
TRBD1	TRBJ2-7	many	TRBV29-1	CSVERDRGEQYF	TGCAGCGTTGAAAGAGACAGGGGTGAGCAGTACTTC
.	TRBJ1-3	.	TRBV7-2	CASSPPQKNSGNTIYF	TGTGCCAGCAGCCCCCCCCAGAAAAACTCTGGAAACACCATATATTTT